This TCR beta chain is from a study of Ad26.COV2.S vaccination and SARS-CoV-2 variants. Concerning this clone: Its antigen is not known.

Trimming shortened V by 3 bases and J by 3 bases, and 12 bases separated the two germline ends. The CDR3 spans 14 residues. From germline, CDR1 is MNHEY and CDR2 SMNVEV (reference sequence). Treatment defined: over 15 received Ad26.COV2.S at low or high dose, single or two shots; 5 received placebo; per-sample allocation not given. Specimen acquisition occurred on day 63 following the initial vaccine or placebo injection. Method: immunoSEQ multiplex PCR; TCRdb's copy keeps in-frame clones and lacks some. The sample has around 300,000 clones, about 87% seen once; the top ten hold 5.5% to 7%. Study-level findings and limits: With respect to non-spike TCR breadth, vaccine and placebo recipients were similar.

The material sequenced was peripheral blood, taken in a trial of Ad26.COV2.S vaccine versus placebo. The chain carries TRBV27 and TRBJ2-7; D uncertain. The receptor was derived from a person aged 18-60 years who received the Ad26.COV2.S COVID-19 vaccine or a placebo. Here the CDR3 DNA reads TGTGCCAGCAGTTTTTACGCCGCGAGCTACGAGCAGTACTTC. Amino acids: CASSFYAASYEQYF.